Following are 31 T cell receptor beta chains from one sample sequenced in a study of PD-1 blockade in classical Hodgkin lymphoma. The repertoire was sequenced with immunoSEQ multiplex PCR; TCRdb's copy has only in-frame clones and lacks some. The sample lists about 27,000 clones, around 88% occurring once. All trial patients relapsed after autologous stem cell transplantation. After PBMCs were thawed, their CD8+ T cells were isolated by magnetic negative selection. This material consisted of CD8+ T cells from blood, taken at baseline. These receptors originate from a human donor with classical Hodgkin lymphoma.

The chain couples TRBV30 to TRBJ2-7, with a tentative D call TRBD1 (6 bases). CDR3 length: 14 amino acids. The germline CDR1 and CDR2 sequences are GTSNPN and SVGIG (reference sequence). Trimming removed 2 bases from V and 6 bases from J, with 17 bases in between. The CDR3 here is CAWSLRQARREQYF. The CDR3 DNA sequence: TGTGCCTGGAGTCTGAGACAGGCGCGTCGCGAGCAGTACTTC. Full variable domain (missing parts from reference TRBV30 and TRBJ2-7): SQTIHQWPATLVQPVGSPLSLECTVEGTSNPNLYWYRQAAGRGLQLLFYSVGIGQISSEVPQNLSASRPQDRQFILSSKKLLLSDSGFYLCAWSLRQARREQYFGPGTRLTVT.

The chain carries TRBV7-6 and TRBJ1-2; D is uncertain. The CDR3 sequence is 14 residues long. Germline V lookup: CDR1 SGHVS, CDR2 FNYEAQ. V lost 1 base to trimming and J lost 3 bases, with 9 bases between them. DNA of the CDR3: TGTGCCAGCAGCTTAGGGCGGGGATACTATGGCTACACCTTC. This encodes CASSLGRGYYGYTF.

The chain uses TRBV28 and TRBJ2-1, with D possibly matching TRBD1 (5 bases). V dropped 3 bases and J dropped 4 bases, with 25 bases sitting between them. Per the germline V gene, CDR1 is MDHEN and CDR2 is SYDVKM. CDR3 length equals 19 residues. The CDR3 protein is CASSLVGAGELTFYNEQFF. In DNA, the CDR3 is TGTGCCAGCAGTTTGGTAGGGGCTGGGGAATTAACCTTTTACAATGAGCAGTTCTTC.

This rearrangement joins TRBV28 to TRBJ2-1, with D unclear. Germline V lookup: CDR1 MDHEN, CDR2 SYDVKM. With 5 bases removed from V and 5 bases from J, the gap between germline ends came to 10 bases. The CDR3 has 13 residues. CDR3 DNA: TGTGCCAGCAGTATAGCCCTACACAATGAGCAGTTCTTC. Translated: CASSIALHNEQFF.

The chain couples TRBV27 to TRBJ1-4; D unresolved. V lost 2 bases and J lost 1, with 8 bases in between. CDR1 MNHEY and CDR2 SMNVEV come from the germline V gene (reference sequence). The CDR3 extends over 15 amino acids. The CDR3 spells CASSLKAQTNEKLFF. The CDR3 coding sequence is TGTGCCAGCAGTTTAAAAGCACAAACTAATGAAAAACTGTTTTTT.

A single count supports this clone. The chain's CDR3 is CASMQGQGNQPQHF. For the CDR3, the DNA is TGTGCCAGCATGCAGGGACAGGGAAATCAGCCCCAGCATTTT. J is TRBJ1-5 and V is TRBV28, with 9 bases matching TRBD1. V lost 7 bases, J lost 4 bases, and 5 bases stayed unmatched. The germline gives CDR1 MDHEN, CDR2 SYDVKM. CDR3 length equals 14 residues.

The J gene is TRBJ2-2, the V gene TRBV13, with TRBD1 as a possible D gene (6 bases). The V and J ends lost 5 bases and 6 bases respectively, with 13 bases between them. CDR1 is PRHDT, CDR2 FYEKMQ, per germline (reference sequence). CDR3 length equals 14 residues. The CDR3 reads CASSIRTVAGELFF. The CDR3 coding sequence is TGTGCCAGCAGCATCCGGACAGTGGCCGGGGAGCTGTTTTTT.

This clone appeared once. The CDR3 is CASSRDERQYF. CDR3 nucleotides: TGTGCCAGCAGCCGGGACGAGAGGCAGTACTTC. The chain employs TRBV7-9 and TRBJ2-7, with D possibly being TRBD1 or TRBD2 (5 bases each). The CDR3 is 11 amino acids. Germline V lookup: CDR1 SEHNR, CDR2 FQNEAQ (reference sequence). V lost 5 bases to trimming and J lost 9 bases, with 11 bases between them.

This chain links TRBV27 with TRBJ1-1; possible D gene TRBD1, 5 bases. The CDR3 consists of 17 residues. Germline loops: CDR1 MNHEY, CDR2 SMNVEV (reference sequence). Deletions cut 0 bases from V and 1 base from J, with 15 bases between. CDR3 protein: CASSLSVRGLRNTEAFF. The CDR3 DNA is TGTGCCAGCAGTTTATCGGTTAGGGGACTGAGGAACACTGAAGCTTTCTTT.

As concerns this clone: Other DNA variants within this sample encode the same CDR3. The chain joins TRBV29-1 to TRBJ2-7, with 7 bases that match TRBD2. V gave up 4 bases and J gave up 2 bases; unmatched junction bases: 2. Germline lookup yields CDR1 SQVTM and CDR2 ANQGSEA. The CDR3 is 12 amino acids. The CDR3 nucleotides are TGCAGCGTTGCTAGCGGAGCCTACGAGCAGTACTTC. Translated, it gives CSVASGAYEQYF.

J is TRBJ2-5 and V is TRBV28; 9 nucleotides match TRBD2. This CDR3 contains 16 residues. Germline V CDR1 and CDR2: MDHEN, SYDVKM. V lost 1 base to trimming and J lost 5 bases; unmatched junction nucleotides: 8. The CDR3 DNA reads as TGTGCCAGCAGTTTATTGGCACTAGCGGGCAGTGAGACCCAGTACTTC. Protein sequence: CASSLLALAGSETQYF. The full variable domain, completed using reference TRBV28 and TRBJ2-5, is DVKVTQSSRYLVKRTGEKVFLECVQDMDHENMFWYRQDPGLGLRLIYFSYDVKMKEKGDIPEGYSVSREKKERFSLILESASTNQTSMYLCASSLLALAGSETQYFGPGTRLLVL.

The chain couples TRBV27 to TRBJ2-3; D possibly corresponds to TRBD1 (5 bases). V was pared by 4 bases and J by 4 bases, with 15 bases between. The CDR3 has 15 amino acids. Per germline, CDR1 MNHEY and CDR2 SMNVEV (reference sequence). The chain's CDR3 is CASSSSHGAADTQYF. CDR3 nucleotides: TGTGCCAGCAGTTCTTCCCATGGGGCGGCAGATACGCAGTATTTT.

The chain carries TRBV6-1 and TRBJ1-1; D possibly corresponds to TRBD1 (5 bases). Looked up from germline, CDR1 is MNHNS and CDR2 is SASEGT. Between the trimmed V and J ends, which lost 7 bases and 1 base, there was a span of 16 bases. This CDR3 is built from 15 residues. As DNA, the CDR3 is TGTGCCAGCAAAAAGGACCCGGGACGGAACACTGAAGCTTTCTTT. Translated: CASKKDPGRNTEAFF.

This chain joins TRBV27 and TRBJ2-7, with 8 bases that match TRBD2. The CDR3 totals 15 residues. After removal of 6 bases from V and 3 bases from J, the junction contained 10 bases not matched to a gene. Germline assignment: CDR1 MNHEY and CDR2 SMNVEV (reference sequence). This chain's CDR3 is CASRVGGGNGYEQYF. CDR3 nucleotides: TGTGCCAGCAGAGTTGGCGGGGGGAATGGCTACGAGCAGTACTTC.

The rearrangement joins TRBV5-3 to TRBJ2-7; D is ambiguous. TRBV5-3 is an ORF, with its function uncertain. Trimming removed 5 bases at V and 6 bases at J, with 18 bases between. The CDR3 spans 14 residues. The DNA for the CDR3 is TGTGCCAGAAGTCAGGAGATGGGTTTCCCCGAGCAGTACTTC. It encodes CARSQEMGFPEQYF.

This clone was counted only a few times. This sequence joins TRBV20-1 and TRBJ1-3, with D possibly being TRBD1 (6 bases). CDR1 and CDR2 from the germline V gene are DFQATT and SNEGSKA (reference sequence). CDR3 length: 11 residues. The V gene lost 2 bases and the J gene lost 7 bases, with 6 bases spanning the gap. The CDR3 protein is CSARQGNTIYF. The CDR3 DNA sequence: TGCAGTGCTAGACAGGGGAACACCATATATTTT.

The chain joins TRBV21-1 to TRBJ2-1; no DNA check was done on the table's D call, TRBD2. TRBV21-1 is labeled a pseudogene. The CDR3 totals 16 residues. The CDR3 region is CASSPRGSGSINEQFF. DNA of the CDR3: TGTGCCAGCAGCCCCCGGGGTAGCGGGAGTATCAATGAGCAGTTCTTC.

This rearrangement joins TRBV9 to TRBJ1-3; TRBD1 is a possible D gene (5 bases). The CDR3 has 16 residues. Germline lookup yields CDR1 SGDLS and CDR2 YYNGEE. The ends were cut back, 0 bases at V and 4 bases at J, with 14 bases in the middle. This CDR3 reads CASSVGAGRGGNTIYF. CDR3 coding DNA: TGTGCCAGCAGCGTAGGTGCGGGGAGGGGAGGAAACACCATATATTTT.

Only a few counts were recorded for this clone. The chain is built from TRBV7-9 and TRBJ2-7, with 7 bases that match TRBD2. The CDR3 is 17 amino acids. The junction had 15 bases not matched to a gene; V was cut back by 5 bases and J by 2 bases. Germline V gene lookup returns CDR1 SEHNR and CDR2 FQNEAQ (reference sequence). In DNA, the CDR3 is TGTGCCAGCAGCCCGCGGACTAGTGGGAGTGGCGCCTACGAGCAGTACTTC. This gives the protein CASSPRTSGSGAYEQYF.

This chain uses TRBV6-1 with TRBJ2-2; D is possibly TRBD1 (5 bases). Trimming removed 6 bases from V and 6 bases from J, with 14 bases in between. Germline V gene data show CDR1 as MNHNS and CDR2 as SASEGT. CDR3 length equals 14 residues. The CDR3 DNA follows: TGTGCCAGCAGAGGCGTCAGGGTGGCCGGGGAGCTGTTTTTT. It yields the protein CASRGVRVAGELFF.

The rearrangement joins TRBV2 to TRBJ1-1, with D perhaps matching TRBD1 (5 bases). Germline V gene lookup returns CDR1 SNHLY and CDR2 FYNNEI. Deletions cut 6 bases from V and 2 bases from J, with 7 bases between. The CDR3 covers 12 residues. The CDR3 reads CASSDSNTEAFF. Written as DNA, the CDR3 is TGTGCCAGCAGCGACAGCAACACTGAAGCTTTCTTT.

This sequence joins TRBV9 and TRBJ2-3, with 12 bases aligning to TRBD2. CDR1 SGDLS and CDR2 YYNGEE come from the germline V gene. V lost 0 bases and J lost 3; bases outside the gene matches: 5. CDR3 length: 17 residues. The CDR3 coding sequence is TGTGCCAGCAGCGTAGGCGCTAGCGGGAGGGCAACAGATACGCAGTATTTT. Translation: CASSVGASGRATDTQYF.

V gene TRBV1 combines with J gene TRBJ2-4; TRBD1 is taken as the D call from the table, unchecked against the DNA. TRBV1 is deemed a pseudogene. The CDR3 is made up of 18 amino acids. In DNA, the CDR3 is TGCACCAGCAGCCCGGACTCCTTCCCTGGGGGCCCCAAAAACATTCAGTACTTC. Protein sequence: CTSSPDSFPGGPKNIQYF.

The genes are TRBV27 and TRBJ2-1; possibly TRBD2 for D (6 bases). V was shortened by 5 bases and J by 13 bases, with 24 bases between the two germline ends. This CDR3 spans 15 amino acids. Per the germline V gene, CDR1 is MNHEY and CDR2 is SMNVEV (reference sequence). The chain's CDR3 is CASSPEPVGAGYQFF. The DNA of the CDR3 is TGTGCCAGCAGTCCGGAACCCGTGGGCGCGGGGTATCAGTTCTTC.

This rearrangement joins TRBV7-9 to TRBJ2-5; D may be TRBD1 (5 bases). The better agreement between TRBJ2-7 and the DNA end casts doubt on the J call. Germline CDR1 SEHNR, CDR2 FQNEAQ (reference sequence). The CDR3 contains 14 residues. Here the CDR3 DNA reads TGTGCCAGCAGCTTCAGGGCGACCCCCTACGAGCAGTACTTC. It is translated as CASSFRATPYEQYF.

This clone appeared once. CDR3 protein: CASREDSAVGKLFF. CDR3 in DNA: TGTGCCAGCAGGGAGGACAGTGCCGTTGGGAAACTGTTTTTT. The chain has TRBV27 and TRBJ1-4; D is possibly TRBD1 (6 bases). CDR3 size: 14 residues. With 6 bases removed from V and 11 bases from J, the gap between germline ends came to 19 bases. The germline V gene encodes CDR1 MNHEY and CDR2 SMNVEV (reference sequence).

This clone came up once. The chain has TRBV5-8 and TRBJ1-3; D call uncertain. V was clipped by 0 bases and J by 4 bases, with 8 bases between them. This CDR3 region has 14 residues. Germline loops: CDR1 SGHTS, CDR2 YDEGEE. The CDR3 region is CASSLVAAGNTIYF. CDR3 nucleotide sequence: TGTGCCAGCAGCTTGGTGGCAGCCGGAAACACCATATATTTT. Looking up the rest from reference TRBV5-8 and TRBJ1-3 gives the full variable domain: EAGVTQSPTHLIKTRGQQATLRCSPISGHTSVYWYQQALGLGLQFLLWYDEGEERNRGNFPPRFSGRQFPNYSSELNVNALELEDSALYLCASSLVAAGNTIYFGEGSWLTVV.

This clone was counted a few times. The chain joins TRBV4-1 to TRBJ2-4; D gene uncertain. The length of the CDR3 is 19 residues. CDR1 MGHRA and CDR2 YSYEKL come from the germline V gene. V was clipped by 0 bases and J by 0 bases, with 18 bases between them. As DNA, the CDR3 is TGCGCCAGCAGCCAAGATAGGAATTCCCTATATAGAGCCAAAAACATTCAGTACTTC. Protein sequence: CASSQDRNSLYRAKNIQYF.

V is TRBV9 and J is TRBJ1-2; 7 bases are a match to TRBD1. V lost 7 bases to trimming and J lost 4 bases; unmatched junction nucleotides: 10. The CDR3 is made up of 14 amino acids. CDR1 is SGDLS, CDR2 YYNGEE, per germline. The CDR3 is CASAGTVDSYGYTF. The CDR3 coding sequence is TGTGCCAGCGCCGGGACAGTCGATAGCTATGGCTACACCTTC.

V gene TRBV27 combines with J gene TRBJ2-1, with a possible D match to TRBD2 (5 bases). Trimming pared 1 base from V and 8 bases from J, leaving 12 bases between. In germline, CDR1 is MNHEY, CDR2 SMNVEV (reference sequence). The CDR3 sequence is 14 residues long. Written as DNA, the CDR3 is TGTGCCAGCAGTTTATGGGTCGGGGAAGATGAGCAGTTCTTC. Amino acids: CASSLWVGEDEQFF.

J is TRBJ2-1 and V is TRBV5-4; TRBD2 matches 8 bases. The V gene end was trimmed by 2 bases and the J gene end by 6 bases; junction bases not matched to a gene: 7. The CDR3 contains 15 residues. Germline CDR1 SGHNT, CDR2 YYREEE (reference sequence). CDR3 in DNA: TGTGCCAGCAGCTTCAAGCGGGAGAGGTCCAATGAGCAGTTCTTC. Translation gives CASSFKRERSNEQFF.